A selection of T cell receptor beta chains follows, all from one sample in a study of CD8 T cells in ankylosing spondylitis. TCRdb ran MiXCR on the 5' RACE reads and lists one entry per CDR3 protein. The sample has hundreds of thousands of distinct CDR3 sequences; approximately 26% are singletons. The sequencing sample was made of blood, either unsorted or a sorted T cell fraction (not recorded which). Receptors originate from a male donor with ankylosing spondylitis. CDR3s include the opening cysteine and the closing phenylalanine or tryptophan. A D gene is named only where the DNA matches it firmly. Size values are once, few and many counts, or a class for expanded clones, and some rows have none.

abundance	d_gene	v_gene	j_gene	CDR3aa	CDR3nt
.	TRBD2	TRBV20-1	TRBJ2-5	CSARAAGAETQYF	TGCAGTGCTAGAGCAGCGGGAGCAGAGACCCAGTACTTC
.	TRBD2	TRBV11-2	TRBJ2-5	CASSLGLARRQETQYF	TGTGCCAGCAGCTTAGGACTAGCGCGGCGGCAAGAGACCCAGTACTTC
few	TRBD2	TRBV20-1	TRBJ2-7	CSARGLAELYEQYF	TGCAGTGCTAGAGGACTAGCGGAACTCTACGAGCAGTACTTC
few	TRBD2	TRBV7-2	TRBJ2-1	CASSLEVAGGDGQFF	TGTGCCAGCAGCTTAGAGGTAGCGGGAGGGGACGGGCAGTTCTTC
few	TRBD2	TRBV10-3	TRBJ2-1	CAITPGLAGVREQFF	TGTGCCATCACTCCCGGACTAGCGGGAGTACGAGAGCAGTTCTTC
few	.	TRBV24-1	TRBJ2-1	CATSDLRGAYNEQFF	TGTGCCACCAGTGATTTGAGGGGGGCCTACAATGAGCAGTTCTTC
.	.	TRBV28	TRBJ1-5	CASSPDGGPRPQHF	TGTGCCAGCAGTCCCGATGGGGGCCCCCGACCCCAGCATTTT
few	.	TRBV24-1	TRBJ2-5	CATSDGRQVEETQYF	TGTGCCACCAGTGATGGCAGGCAGGTTGAAGAGACCCAGTACTTC
.	TRBD2	TRBV24-1	TRBJ2-2	CATSDFSLAGDTGELFF	TGTGCCACCAGTGATTTTTCGCTAGCGGGAGATACCGGGGAGCTGTTTTTT
many	.	TRBV12-3/TRBV12-4	TRBJ2-1	CASSSSGSYYNEQFF	TGTGCCAGCAGCTCTTCAGGGTCCTACTACAATGAGCAGTTCTTC
.	.	TRBV20-1	TRBJ2-1	CSARDLVSYNEQFF	TGCAGTGCTAGAGATCTCGTTAGTTACAATGAGCAGTTCTTC
.	TRBD2	TRBV20-1	TRBJ2-7	CSARAGGPYEQYF	TGCAGTGCTAGAGCGGGAGGGCCTTACGAGCAGTACTTC
.	.	TRBV5-1	TRBJ1-1	CASSLAGGGANTEAFF	TGCGCCAGCAGCTTGGCCGGGGGAGGAGCTAACACTGAAGCTTTCTTT
few	TRBD1	TRBV7-2	TRBJ1-2	CASSLDSGTGYGYTF	TGTGCCAGCAGCTTAGATAGTGGGACAGGGTATGGCTACACCTTC
few	.	TRBV10-3	TRBJ1-4	CAISESRGEKLFF	TGTGCCATCAGTGAGAGCAGGGGCGAAAAACTGTTTTTT
.	.	TRBV15	TRBJ1-2	CATSTLWGDYGYTF	TGTGCCACCAGCACCCTTTGGGGGGACTATGGCTACACCTTC
.	.	TRBV14	TRBJ2-1	CASSSHAGLNLGNEQFF	TGTGCCAGCAGCTCCCACGCCGGGCTCAACCTCGGGAATGAGCAGTTCTTC
.	.	TRBV12-3/TRBV12-4	TRBJ2-5	CASSFGTIETQYF	TGTGCCAGCAGTTTCGGGACGATTGAGACCCAGTACTTC
.	.	TRBV29-1	TRBJ2-1	CSVGGPEQFF	TGCAGCGTTGGGGGGCCTGAGCAGTTCTTC
few	.	TRBV24-1	TRBJ1-1	CATSEAGRSTEAFF	TGTGCCACCAGTGAGGCAGGGAGGAGCACTGAAGCTTTCTTT
.	TRBD2	TRBV4-2	TRBJ2-1	CASSVQLAGAYNEQFF	TGTGCCAGCAGCGTCCAACTAGCGGGAGCCTACAATGAGCAGTTCTTC
few	.	TRBV20-1	TRBJ2-1	CSAARTTYNEQFF	TGCAGTGCAGCACGGACCACCTACAATGAGCAGTTCTTC
once	.	TRBV12-3/TRBV12-4	TRBJ1-5	CASSTRIRGTRNQPQHF	TGTGCCAGCAGTACACGAATCAGGGGTACGCGCAATCAGCCCCAGCATTTT
.	TRBD1	TRBV7-9	TRBJ2-2	CASSRDRGPTGELFF	TGTGCCAGCAGCAGGGACAGGGGGCCCACGGGGGAGCTGTTTTTT
.	.	TRBV5-1	TRBJ2-3	CASSSATDTQYF	TGCGCCAGCAGCTCGGCTACAGATACGCAGTATTTT
.	TRBD1	TRBV12-3/TRBV12-4	TRBJ2-7	CASSLRDRASEQYF	TGTGCCAGCAGTTTACGGGACAGGGCGAGCGAGCAGTACTTC
.	.	TRBV3-1	TRBJ1-1	CASSQDQKRGITEAFF	TGTGCCAGCAGCCAAGATCAGAAAAGGGGAATCACTGAAGCTTTCTTT
.	TRBD1	TRBV7-2	TRBJ2-2	CASSTGQINTGELFF	TGTGCCAGCAGTACGGGACAGATCAACACCGGGGAGCTGTTTTTT
.	.	TRBV7-7	TRBJ2-3	CASSPNRHTDTQYF	TGTGCCAGCAGCCCCAACAGACACACAGATACGCAGTATTTT
.	.	TRBV11-2	TRBJ1-2	CASSQGGPGVNYGYTF	TGTGCCAGCAGCCAAGGGGGGCCTGGGGTTAACTATGGCTACACCTTC
.	.	TRBV7-6	TRBJ2-2	CASSLASVGELFF	TGTGCCAGCAGCTTAGCTAGCGTCGGGGAGCTGTTTTTT
.	.	TRBV7-8	TRBJ1-1	CASNPMGTNTEAFF	TGTGCCAGCAACCCTATGGGGACGAACACTGAAGCTTTCTTT